Detailed here is one T cell receptor (beta chain). This sample stems from a study of cytomegalovirus exposure and HLA in healthy donors. The assay was immunoSEQ multiplex PCR, and TCRdb's table has in-frame clones only and misses some. The data show 300,000 to 400,000 clones, with approximately 88% seen just once and more than 0.95% held by the top ten. V shed 4 bases and J 6 bases; nucleotides not matched to a gene: 8. The V gene's germline CDR1 is SGHDT and CDR2 YYEEEE. This CDR3 contains 15 residues. Sequencing used PBMCs. The chain has TRBV5-6 and TRBJ2-1; 9 positions match TRBD2. The TCR comes from a man aged 30 to 39 in good health and CMV-seronegative. The CDR3 region is CASSTLGTSSNEQFF. As DNA, the CDR3 is TGTGCCAGCAGCACGCTAGGGACTAGCAGCAATGAGCAGTTCTTC.